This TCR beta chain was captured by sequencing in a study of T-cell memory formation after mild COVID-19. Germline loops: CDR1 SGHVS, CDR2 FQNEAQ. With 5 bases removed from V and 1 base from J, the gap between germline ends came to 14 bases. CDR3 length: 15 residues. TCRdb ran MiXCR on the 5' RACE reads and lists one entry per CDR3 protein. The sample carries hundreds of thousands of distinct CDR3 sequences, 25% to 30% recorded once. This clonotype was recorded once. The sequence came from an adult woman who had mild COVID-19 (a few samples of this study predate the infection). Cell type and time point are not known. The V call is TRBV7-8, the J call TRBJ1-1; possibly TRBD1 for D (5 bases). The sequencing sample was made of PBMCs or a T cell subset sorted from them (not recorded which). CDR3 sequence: CASSPRDGRNTEAFF. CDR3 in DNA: TGTGCCAGCAGCCCTAGGGACGGCCGGAACACTGAAGCTTTCTTT.